The TCR beta chain described here comes from a study of blood T cell repertoires in COVID-19. Study-level background: In each case, the material was cDNA or gDNA derived from T cells, B-cell-depleted T cells, or PBMCs.

As processed by the authors: Nucleated cell counts were estimated from reference gene primer amplification. This table comes from immunoSEQ multiplex PCR, and its TCRdb copy is limited to in-frame clones, with some not included. V and J calls and clone size are copied from that table; D and trimming were computed from the DNA. The data show some 88,000 clones, about 90% seen once. Between the trimmed V and J ends, which lost 4 bases and 5 bases, there was a span of 11 bases. This CDR3 region has 13 residues. CDR1 MGHDK and CDR2 SYGVNS come from the germline V gene. This clone was observed once. Sequencing was carried out using peripheral blood. The rearrangement joins TRBV25-1 to TRBJ1-1; possibly TRBD1 for D (5 bases). This sequence was found in a human donor with active COVID-19. The donor label of this sample is uncertain. This CDR3 is CASSGRRGTEAFF. In DNA, the CDR3 is TGTGCCAGCAGTGGTAGAAGGGGAACTGAAGCTTTCTTT.